The 30 T cell receptor beta chains below come from one sample, sequenced in a study of early T cells in non-severe SARS-CoV-2 infection. TCRdb reprocessed the 5' RACE reads via MiXCR and lists one record per CDR3 protein. Among tens of thousands of distinct CDR3 sequences listed, about 9.4% were seen once. Source: whole blood, taken at baseline. The receptors were gathered from an adult who was a healthcare worker with PCR-confirmed SARS-CoV-2 infection or an uninfected control (not recorded which).

The chain employs TRBV6-2 or TRBV6-3 and TRBJ2-2; no reliable D call. CDR1 and CDR2 (germline): MNHEY, SVGEGT. The CDR3 runs 13 residues. V lost 6 bases to trimming and J lost 6 bases, with 11 bases between them. For the CDR3, the DNA is TGTGCCAGCAGCCCTCGGTATGCCGGGGAGCTGTTTTTT. This codes for CASSPRYAGELFF.

This clonotype was counted a few times. The chain is built from TRBV6-6 and TRBJ1-2; tentative D call: TRBD1 (5 bases). V lost 10 bases to trimming and J lost 6 bases, with 18 bases between them. From germline, CDR1 is MNHNY and CDR2 SVGAGI (reference sequence). The CDR3 consists of 13 residues. In DNA form, the CDR3 reads TGTGCCACCCATGGGGGAGCCCTGGATGGCTACACCTTC. This translates into CATHGGALDGYTF.

This clonotype has a count of ten or more. J is TRBJ2-2 and V is TRBV18, with D uncertain. The CDR3 extends over 14 amino acids. Germline lookup yields CDR1 KGHSH and CDR2 LQKENI. Between the trimmed V and J ends, which lost 2 bases and 1 base, there was a span of 5 bases. Written as DNA, the CDR3 is TGTGCCAGCTCACCATATGAGAACACCGGGGAGCTGTTTTTT. Translated, it gives CASSPYENTGELFF.

Only a few counts were recorded for this clonotype. This chain joins TRBV7-9 and TRBJ2-7, with TRBD1 identical over 8 bases. The germline gives CDR1 SEHNR, CDR2 FQNEAQ (reference sequence). The CDR3 sequence is 14 residues long. The V segment lost 5 bases and the J segment 7 bases; nucleotides outside the gene matches: 10. CDR3 bases: TGTGCCAGCAGCCGAATACAGGGGGGTGAAGAGCAGTACTTC. Encoded protein: CASSRIQGGEEQYF.

This clonotype was observed many times. J is TRBJ2-4 and V is TRBV6-2 or TRBV6-3; possible D gene TRBD1, 5 bases. This CDR3 is built from 14 residues. The V gene lost 5 bases and the J gene lost 3 bases, with 11 bases spanning the gap. CDR1 is MNHEY, CDR2 SVGEGT, per germline. The CDR3, as DNA: TGTGCCAGCAGTCCCCCAGGGCTCAAAAACATTCAGTACTTC. Translated, it gives CASSPPGLKNIQYF.

This clonotype was seen only a few times. The chain is built from TRBV6-2 or TRBV6-3 and TRBJ2-7; D is perhaps TRBD1 (5 bases). There are 14 residues in the CDR3. The V end lost 8 bases, the J end lost 3 bases, and 17 bases lay between the germline ends. The germline CDR1 and CDR2 sequences are MNHEY and SVGEGT. The CDR3 region has the DNA TGTGCCAGCCTTGACAGAAACCCACGCTACGAGCAGTACTTC. Protein sequence: CASLDRNPRYEQYF.

This clonotype was counted a few times. The V and J genes are TRBV12-3 or TRBV12-4 and TRBJ1-2; D uncertain. The CDR3 is 12 residues long. V was clipped by 1 base and J by 4 bases, with 4 bases between them. CDR3 residues: CASSLGFYGYTF. The CDR3 bases are TGTGCCAGCAGTTTAGGGTTCTATGGCTACACCTTC.

This clonotype was seen more than once but under ten times. V and J are TRBV12-3 or TRBV12-4 and TRBJ2-5; weak D call: TRBD1 (6 bases). The CDR3 covers 14 residues. V was trimmed by 6 bases and J by 1 base, leaving 12 bases between them. As DNA, the CDR3 is TGTGCCAGCAGCCCGGACAGTCTCCAAGAGACCCAGTACTTC. Translation gives CASSPDSLQETQYF.

The chain links TRBV29-1 to TRBJ2-5; D remains ambiguous. In germline, CDR1 is SQVTM, CDR2 ANQGSEA. V was clipped by 1 base and J by 3 bases, with 9 bases between them. There are 13 residues in the CDR3. The CDR3 loop reads CSVEGPEEETQYF. In DNA form, the CDR3 reads TGCAGCGTTGAAGGGCCCGAAGAAGAGACCCAGTACTTC. The full variable domain, its missing parts supplied by reference TRBV29-1 and TRBJ2-5, is SAVISQKPSRDICQRGTSLTIQCQVDSQVTMMFWYRQQPGQSLTLIATANQGSEATYESGFVIDKFPISRPNLTFSTLTVSNMSPEDSSIYLCSVEGPEEETQYFGPGTRLLVL.

This clonotype turned up a few times. The chain combines TRBV2 with TRBJ2-5; possible D gene TRBD2, 6 bases. The CDR3 consists of 12 residues. Trimming took off 8 bases at V and 7 bases at J, with 14 bases between the two ends. Germline assignment: CDR1 SNHLY and CDR2 FYNNEI. This CDR3 reads CASAGTPRTQYF. CDR3 bases: TGTGCCAGCGCGGGGACCCCCAGGACCCAGTACTTC.

This clonotype was seen ten or more times. The V and J genes are TRBV28 and TRBJ2-7; D gene unclear. The V end was cut by 2 bases, the J end by 7 bases, with 6 bases between. Germline lookup yields CDR1 MDHEN and CDR2 SYDVKM. This CDR3 spans 11 amino acids. The CDR3 is CASSLAQEQYF. CDR3 nucleotide sequence: TGTGCCAGCAGTTTAGCCCAGGAGCAGTACTTC.

This chain links TRBV7-6 with TRBJ2-2; no clear D. The V and J ends lost 0 bases and 7 bases respectively, with 21 bases between them. This CDR3 spans 18 amino acids. CDR1 and CDR2 from the germline V gene are SGHVS and FNYEAQ. CDR3 loop: CASSLAPPGRVSNGELFF. The CDR3 region has the DNA TGTGCCAGCAGCTTAGCACCCCCAGGTCGTGTCTCAAACGGGGAGCTGTTTTTT.

DNA for the CDR3: TGTGCCAGCAGTGGGAGGGCTTCGAACACCGGGGAGCTGTTTTTT. Amino acids: CASSGRASNTGELFF. V and J are TRBV2 and TRBJ2-2; a weak D match, TRBD2 (6 bases). Germline V CDR1 and CDR2: SNHLY, FYNNEI. V dropped 4 bases and J dropped 0 bases, with 9 bases sitting between them. There are 15 residues in the CDR3.

The chain couples TRBV5-4 to TRBJ1-2; 11 positions match TRBD1. V shed 0 bases and J 8 bases; nucleotides not matched to a gene: 6. Germline CDR1 SGHNT, CDR2 YYREEE (reference sequence). There are 15 residues in the CDR3. As DNA, the CDR3 is TGTGCCAGCAGCTTGGGTGGACAGGGGGCTTTAGGCTACACCTTC. Amino acids: CASSLGGQGALGYTF.

The chain recombines TRBV7-3 with TRBJ2-1; D unclear. The CDR3 runs to 13 residues. Looked up from germline, CDR1 is SGHTA and CDR2 is FQGTGA. V was shortened by 4 bases and J by 10 bases, with 14 bases between the two germline ends. The CDR3 here is CASSYPPVGEQFF. In DNA, the CDR3 is TGTGCCAGCAGCTACCCTCCCGTAGGGGAGCAGTTCTTC.

V gene TRBV5-4 combines with J gene TRBJ1-6; D is unclear. This CDR3 is built from 13 residues. Germline values: CDR1 SGHNT, CDR2 YYREEE (reference sequence). Trimming shortened V by 2 bases and J by 7 bases, and 7 bases separated the two germline ends. CDR3 sequence reads: CASSLAENSPLHF. DNA of the CDR3: TGTGCCAGCAGCTTAGCGGAGAATTCACCCCTCCACTTT.

This clonotype was seen a few times. The chain employs TRBV5-1 and TRBJ1-4; possible D gene TRBD1, 6 bases. The CDR3 is 13 amino acids. CDR1 and CDR2 from the germline V gene are SGHRS and YFSETQ. V was shortened by 5 bases and J by 7 bases, with 12 bases between the two germline ends. Written as DNA, the CDR3 is TGCGCCAGCAGTACCGGGACATTTGAAAAACTGTTTTTT. The encoded protein is CASSTGTFEKLFF. Variable domain in full (rest from reference TRBV5-1 and TRBJ1-4): KAGVTQTPRYLIKTRGQQVTLSCSPISGHRSVSWYQQTPGQGLQFLFEYFSETQRNKGNFPGRFSGRQFSNSRSEMNVSTLELGDSALYLCASSTGTFEKLFFGSGTQLSVL.

There are a few counts of this clonotype. The rearrangement links TRBV7-8 to TRBJ1-2; D gene unclear. Between the trimmed V and J ends, which lost 2 bases and 2 bases, there was a span of 15 bases. The CDR3 is 16 amino acids. Germline CDR1 reads SGHVS; CDR2 reads FQNEAQ. The CDR3 nucleotides read TGTGCCAGCAGCTTAAATGATGTGATTGGGAACTATGGCTACACCTTC. It specifies CASSLNDVIGNYGYTF.

This clonotype has only a few counts. The chain links TRBV19 to TRBJ2-1, with 7 bases lining up with TRBD1. Per germline, CDR1 LNHDA and CDR2 SQIVND (reference sequence). There are 16 residues in the CDR3. The trim removed 3 bases at V and 4 bases at J, leaving 9 bases unmatched. CDR3 region: CASSITTGVRYNEQFF. CDR3 coding DNA: TGTGCCAGTAGTATTACCACAGGGGTAAGATACAATGAGCAGTTCTTC.

This chain joins TRBV5-4 and TRBJ2-7; D gene uncertain. The V gene lost 4 bases and the J gene lost 0 bases, with 11 bases spanning the gap. The CDR3 is 14 amino acids. From germline, CDR1 is SGHNT and CDR2 YYREEE (reference sequence). CDR3 DNA: TGTGCCAGCAGCACGTCGTACACCTCCTACGAGCAGTACTTC. It specifies CASSTSYTSYEQYF.

The table lists this clonotype with a few counts. V and J are TRBV7-2 and TRBJ1-2; 7 bases line up with TRBD1. V lost 5 bases and J lost 5; bases outside the gene matches: 11. The germline gives CDR1 SGHTA, CDR2 FQGNSA. The CDR3 has 15 residues. CDR3 nucleotide sequence: TGTGCCAGCAGCCTGAGCCCGACAGGGTTATATGGCTACACCTTC. Amino acid sequence: CASSLSPTGLYGYTF.

This clonotype was observed at least ten times. V usage is TRBV29-1 and J usage is TRBJ1-2; D unclear. V was trimmed by 7 bases and J by 13 bases, leaving 22 bases between them. This CDR3 has 12 amino acids. Germline-derived CDR1 and CDR2 are SQVTM and ANQGSEA. DNA for the CDR3: TGCAGCGGCGGACTCGGCGGCGAGGCTGGCACCTTC. Protein product: CSGGLGGEAGTF.

This clonotype was seen repeatedly, ten times or more. The gene calls are TRBV30 and TRBJ1-2; D call uncertain. CDR3 size: 13 residues. V shed 1 base and J shed 8 bases, with 14 bases lying between them. The germline gives CDR1 GTSNPN, CDR2 SVGIG (reference sequence). CDR3 in amino acids: CAWSGNGRAGYTF. The CDR3, as DNA: TGTGCCTGGAGTGGCAATGGCCGCGCGGGCTACACCTTC.

This clonotype occurred many times. This rearrangement joins TRBV5-6 to TRBJ1-6; D is unresolved. The CDR3 is 15 amino acids. Deletions cut 0 bases from V and 9 bases from J, with 13 bases between. Germline CDR1 is SGHDT and CDR2 is YYEEEE. The chain's CDR3 is CASSLERYFGSPLHF. DNA for the CDR3: TGTGCCAGCAGCTTGGAAAGATATTTCGGTTCACCCCTCCACTTT.

The chain uses TRBV12-3 or TRBV12-4 and TRBJ1-1, with 8 bases that match TRBD1. The CDR3 covers 15 residues. Germline trimming cut 5 bases from V and 5 bases from J; bases unmatched to any gene: 10. This CDR3 reads CASSPKQGGKTEAFF. CDR3 nucleotides: TGTGCCAGCAGTCCGAAACAGGGGGGGAAAACTGAAGCTTTCTTT.

The chain employs TRBV5-5 and TRBJ2-7; a possible D gene is TRBD2 (5 bases). Trimming left V 0 bases short and J 6 bases short, with 10 bases between. The CDR3 sequence is 13 residues long. CDR1 and CDR2 from the germline V gene are SGHKS and YYEKEE (reference sequence). CDR3 sequence: CASSLAGLFEQYF. The CDR3, as DNA: TGTGCCAGCAGCTTGGCAGGACTGTTCGAGCAGTACTTC.

This clonotype was counted ten times or more. The chain uses TRBV6-4 and TRBJ2-2; D is ambiguous. The V gene lost 5 bases and the J gene lost 2 bases, with 9 bases spanning the gap. Germline loops: CDR1 MRHNA, CDR2 SNTAGT. The CDR3 is 14 residues long. CDR3 nucleotide sequence: TGTGCCAGCAGTCGACTGGCAAACACCGGGGAGCTGTTTTTT. Its protein is CASSRLANTGELFF.

Many counts were recorded for this clonotype. CDR3 residues: CASSRVGGGSTGELFF. Here the CDR3 DNA reads TGTGCCAGCAGCCGCGTAGGCGGGGGGAGCACCGGGGAGCTGTTTTTT. The chain employs TRBV3-1 and TRBJ2-2, with 8 bases identical to TRBD2. The CDR3 consists of 16 residues. CDR1 LGHDT and CDR2 YNNKEL come from the germline V gene (reference sequence). With 4 bases clipped from V and 4 bases from J, the junction kept 8 bases outside the gene matches.

This chain joins TRBV5-1 and TRBJ2-7, with TRBD1 as a possible D gene (6 bases). The CDR3 is 14 amino acids. Germline loops: CDR1 SGHRS, CDR2 YFSETQ. Trimming pared 4 bases from V and 6 bases from J, leaving 17 bases between. CDR3 DNA sequence: TGCGCCAGCAGCCCCGACAGGCTAACGGGCGAGCAGTACTTC. Protein sequence: CASSPDRLTGEQYF.

The V and J genes are TRBV9 and TRBJ1-3, with 7 bases identical to TRBD1. Per the germline V gene, CDR1 is SGDLS and CDR2 is YYNGEE. The CDR3 runs to 15 residues. Losses at the gene ends were 3 bases for V and 5 bases for J; bases not matched to a gene: 8. The CDR3 loop reads CASSAARQGRNTIYF. CDR3 in DNA: TGTGCCAGCAGCGCCGCCAGACAGGGAAGAAACACCATATATTTT.